This T cell receptor beta chain was documented in a study of T cell repertoires in cytomegalovirus infection. Study at large: Evidence of both CMV infection and a matching HLA type came from public TCR beta signatures. Study results and limitations: Ex vivo responses were dominated by HLA-C-restricted CMV-specific TCR beta clonotypes.

From the reads, TCRdb called clonotypes with MiXCR, one entry per CDR3 protein. The table shows 200,000 to 300,000 distinct CDR3 sequences, with approximately 8.3% occurring only once. This clonotype was seen only once. The target antigen is unknown. J was trimmed by 0 bases and V by 7 bases; bases with no gene match: 11. The length of the CDR3 is 16 residues. Germline V gene lookup returns CDR1 SQVTM and CDR2 ANQGSEA. The genes are TRBV29-1 and TRBJ2-3, with TRBD2 matching over 9 bases. Material: PBMCs. This clonotype originated in a human donor in good health (CMV status not recorded). Some clones in this sample may be carry-over from other donors' samples. The DNA for the CDR3 is TGCAGCGCCTCCTACGCTAGCGGGGCTAGCACAGATACGCAGTATTTT. Residues: CSASYASGASTDTQYF.